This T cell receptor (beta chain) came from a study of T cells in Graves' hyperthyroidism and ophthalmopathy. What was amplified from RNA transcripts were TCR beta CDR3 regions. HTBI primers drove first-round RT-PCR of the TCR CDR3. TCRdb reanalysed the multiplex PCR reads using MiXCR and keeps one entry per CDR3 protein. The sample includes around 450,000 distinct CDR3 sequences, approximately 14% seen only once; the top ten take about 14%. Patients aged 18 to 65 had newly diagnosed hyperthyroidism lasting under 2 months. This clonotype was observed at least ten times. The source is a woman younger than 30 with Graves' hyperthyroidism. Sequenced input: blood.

CDR3 sequence reads: CASSRRTAMNTEAFF. As DNA, the CDR3 is TGTGCCAGCAGCCGGAGGACAGCCATGAACACTGAAGCTTTCTTT. The chain joins TRBV6-2 or TRBV6-3 to TRBJ1-1; D may be TRBD1 (6 bases). Germline CDR1 and CDR2: MNHEY and SVGEGT. The germline V and J ends were trimmed by 6 bases and 0 bases, with 14 bases remaining between them. The CDR3 is 15 residues long.